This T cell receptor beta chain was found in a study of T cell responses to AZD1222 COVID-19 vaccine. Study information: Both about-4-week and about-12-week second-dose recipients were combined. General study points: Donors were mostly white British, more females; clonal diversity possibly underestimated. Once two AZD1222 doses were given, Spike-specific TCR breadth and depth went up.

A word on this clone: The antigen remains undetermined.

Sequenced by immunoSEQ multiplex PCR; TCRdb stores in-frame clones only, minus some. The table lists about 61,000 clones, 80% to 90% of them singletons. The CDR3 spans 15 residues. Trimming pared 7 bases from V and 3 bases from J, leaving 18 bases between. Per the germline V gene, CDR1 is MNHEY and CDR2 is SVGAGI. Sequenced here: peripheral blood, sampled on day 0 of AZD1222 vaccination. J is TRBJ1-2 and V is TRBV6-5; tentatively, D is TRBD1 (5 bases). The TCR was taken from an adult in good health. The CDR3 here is CASMPLGRRDYGYTF. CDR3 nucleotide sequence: TGTGCCAGCATGCCACTGGGACGTAGAGACTATGGCTACACCTTC.